This entry lists 31 T cell receptor beta chains sequenced from one sample in a study of glioma-infiltrating T cells. Amplification of TCR alpha and beta CDR3 regions from RNA used iRepertoire nested multiplex PCR. Using its own MiXCR run on the multiplex PCR reads, TCRdb lists one record per CDR3 protein. The profile shows approximately 90,000 distinct CDR3 sequences, 23% of them singletons. The sequencing input was glioma tissue, nonneoplastic brain tissue, or PBMCs (not recorded which). The receptor set was obtained from a human donor with low-grade glioma or glioblastoma, undergoing nonglioma brain surgery, or in good health (not recorded which).

This chain connects TRBV19 to TRBJ1-6, with 7 bases fitting TRBD1. Per the germline V gene, CDR1 is LNHDA and CDR2 is SQIVND (reference sequence). CDR3 length equals 15 residues. J gave up 7 bases and V 4 bases, and 7 bases lay outside the gene matches. CDR3 loop: CASSTFSTGNSPLHF. The DNA for the CDR3 is TGTGCCAGTAGTACTTTCTCGACAGGGAATTCACCCCTCCACTTT.

The rearrangement uses TRBV29-1 and TRBJ2-7, with TRBD2 matching 14 bases. Germline-derived CDR1 and CDR2 are SQVTM and ANQGSEA. The CDR3 is 13 residues long. The V gene end was trimmed by 7 bases and the J gene end by 4 bases; junction bases not matched to a gene: 3. CDR3 region: CSARLAGGYEQYF. CDR3 bases: TGCAGCGCTCGACTAGCGGGAGGGTACGAGCAGTACTTC.

In this sample, this clonotype turned up many times. CDR3 DNA sequence: TGTGCCAGCAGCTCACTCCCTCCGACAAACGGCTACACCTTC. This sequence encodes CASSSLPPTNGYTF. The rearrangement joins TRBV7-9 to TRBJ1-2; no clear D. CDR3 size: 14 residues. Deletions cut 4 bases from V and 8 bases from J, with 17 bases between. From germline, CDR1 is SEHNR and CDR2 FQNEAQ (reference sequence).

At least ten counts were recorded for this clonotype. The rearrangement links TRBV7-7 to TRBJ2-5; 13 bases agree with TRBD2. The V gene end was trimmed by 5 bases and the J gene end by 3 bases; junction bases not matched to a gene: 9. Per germline, CDR1 SSHAT and CDR2 FNYEAQ (reference sequence). This CDR3 has 17 amino acids. The CDR3 nucleotides are TGTGCCAGCAGCCTCACCGGACTAGCGGGGGCTAAAGAGACCCAGTACTTC. The encoded protein is CASSLTGLAGAKETQYF.

The rearrangement uses TRBV12-3 or TRBV12-4 and TRBJ1-1; weak D call: TRBD1 (6 bases). CDR3 length: 13 residues. The V gene lost 6 bases and the J gene lost 1 base, with 9 bases spanning the gap. The CDR3 coding sequence is TGTGCCAGCAGGGACAGCAAGAACACTGAAGCTTTCTTT. Translating gives CASRDSKNTEAFF.

This clonotype was counted at least ten times. The chain couples TRBV5-1 to TRBJ2-3, with TRBD2 matching 7 bases. Germline V lookup: CDR1 SGHRS, CDR2 YFSETQ. The CDR3 covers 16 residues. The trim removed 4 bases at V and 5 bases at J, leaving 13 bases unmatched. The CDR3 loop is CASSHQMRELVDTQYF. DNA of the CDR3: TGCGCCAGCAGCCATCAGATGCGGGAGTTGGTAGATACGCAGTATTTT.

This chain connects TRBV20-1 to TRBJ2-3; 11 bases line up with TRBD1. Germline assignment: CDR1 DFQATT and CDR2 SNEGSKA (reference sequence). The CDR3 totals 18 residues. Trimming cost V 2 bases and J 5 bases; bases outside gene matches: 15. The CDR3 coding sequence is TGCAGTGCTAGACGCCCTTCCGGACAGGGGGCAGGAGTAGATACGCAGTATTTT. The encoded protein is CSARRPSGQGAGVDTQYF.

This clonotype was counted at least ten times. The CDR3 spells CASRRDPPSAPLHF. The CDR3 DNA follows: TGCGCCAGCAGGCGGGACCCGCCGTCCGCACCCCTCCACTTT. The chain is built from TRBV5-1 and TRBJ1-6; possible D gene TRBD1, 5 bases. The length of the CDR3 is 14 residues. The V and J ends lost 5 bases and 11 bases respectively, with 17 bases between them. Germline CDR1 SGHRS, CDR2 YFSETQ.

With respect to this clonotype: Since a much larger clone is just one base distant, this may be a read error. The rearrangement joins TRBV4-1 to TRBJ2-1; maybe TRBD1 (6 bases). The germline gives CDR1 MGHRA, CDR2 YSYEKL. The CDR3 length is 16 residues. V was clipped by 5 bases and J by 6 bases, with 20 bases between them. The CDR3 loop is CASSGVTATGANEQFF. In DNA, the CDR3 is TGCGCCAGCAGCGGAGTAACGGCGACAGGCGCCAATGAGCAGTTCTTC.

This clonotype was recorded a few times. This sequence joins TRBV5-4 and TRBJ1-6; no clear D gene. In germline, CDR1 is SGHNT, CDR2 YYREEE (reference sequence). The CDR3 has 14 residues. V gave up 0 bases and J gave up 6 bases, with 7 bases separating them. CDR3 sequence reads: CASSLGSANSPLHF. CDR3 sequence (DNA): TGTGCCAGCAGCTTGGGATCCGCTAATTCACCCCTCCACTTT.

At least ten counts were recorded for this clonotype. The V gene is TRBV20-1, the J gene TRBJ1-6, with no clear D. This CDR3 contains 13 residues. CDR1 DFQATT and CDR2 SNEGSKA come from the germline V gene (reference sequence). The V end lost 8 bases, the J end lost 7 bases, and 15 bases lay between the germline ends. CDR3 sequence (DNA): TGCAGTTCAAGAGGGTTCGAGAATTCACCCCTCCACTTT. As protein: CSSRGFENSPLHF.

The J gene is TRBJ2-5, the V gene TRBV27; 11 bases match TRBD2. V shed 11 bases, J shed 9 bases, and the junction held 5 bases outside the gene matches. Germline V gene data show CDR1 as MNHEY and CDR2 as SMNVEV (reference sequence). The length of the CDR3 is 11 residues. The CDR3 protein is CAPRTSGPQYF. In nucleotides, the CDR3 is TGTGCCCCCCGGACTAGCGGGCCCCAGTACTTC.

This clonotype was counted between two and nine times. This chain joins TRBV4-2 and TRBJ1-2, with 9 bases lining up with TRBD1. The CDR3 consists of 15 residues. Germline assignment: CDR1 LGHNA and CDR2 YNFKEQ. The V gene end was trimmed by 5 bases and the J gene end by 8 bases; junction bases not matched to a gene: 12. CDR3 sequence (DNA): TGTGCCAGCAGCTCCGGGACAGGGTTCCCTAACGGCTACACCTTC. Translation: CASSSGTGFPNGYTF.

A word on this clonotype: This may be a read error: a much more frequent sequence differs by one nucleotide. The gene calls are TRBV4-1 and TRBJ1-3, with TRBD1 matching 10 bases. The V gene end was trimmed by 3 bases and the J gene end by 9 bases; junction bases not matched to a gene: 5. CDR1 and CDR2 (germline): MGHRA, YSYEKL. The length of the CDR3 is 14 residues. As DNA, the CDR3 is TGCGCCAGCAGCCAGACAGGGGGCGAAACCACCATATATTTT. It translates to CASSQTGGETTIYF.

Concerning this clonotype: A single base separates this from a much larger clone, so it may be a read error. This chain connects TRBV11-2 to TRBJ1-1; D perhaps matches TRBD1 (6 bases). This CDR3 comprises 13 residues. In germline, CDR1 is SGHAT, CDR2 FQNNGV. The DNA for the CDR3 is TGTGCCAGCAGCATGACAGGTAACACTGAAGCTCTCTTT. It yields the protein CASSMTGNTEALF. The full variable domain, rest sourced from reference TRBV11-2 and TRBJ1-1, is EAGVAQSPRYKIIEKRQSVAFWCNPISGHATLYWYQQILGQGPKLLIQFQNNGVVDDSQLPKDRFSAERLKGVDSTLKIQPAKLEDSAVYLCASSMTGNTEALFGQGTRLTVV.

This clonotype was recorded at least ten times. The V and J genes are TRBV15 and TRBJ1-2; no clear D. Per the germline V gene, CDR1 is LNHNV and CDR2 is YYDKDF (reference sequence). The germline V and J ends were trimmed by 3 bases and 6 bases, with 17 bases remaining between them. This CDR3 is built from 15 residues. CDR3 sequence (DNA): TGTGCCACCAGCAGGCTGGGTCAAATTTTCGATGGCTACACCTTC. Its protein product is CATSRLGQIFDGYTF.

On this clonotype itself: Likely a read error: the CDR3 ends without its conserved phenylalanine or tryptophan. The rearrangement joins TRBV2 to TRBJ1-1; D unclear. The CDR3 totals 14 residues. Trimming cost V 4 bases and J 1 base, with 10 bases left between them. Germline V gives CDR1 SNHLY, CDR2 FYNNEI. The CDR3 region has the DNA TGTGCCAGCAGTGGGGTTTACCGGAACACTGAAGCTTTCTTA. It is translated as CASSGVYRNTEAFL.

The table lists this clonotype with many counts. The chain carries TRBV20-1 and TRBJ2-1; D tentatively fits TRBD1 or TRBD2 (5 bases each). Looked up from germline, CDR1 is DFQATT and CDR2 is SNEGSKA (reference sequence). This CDR3 has 12 amino acids. Trimming removed 3 bases from V and 6 bases from J, with 9 bases in between. The CDR3: CSASWGFNEQFF. For the CDR3, the DNA is TGCAGTGCTAGTTGGGGGTTCAATGAGCAGTTCTTC.

This clonotype was seen a handful of times. The genes are TRBV5-4 and TRBJ2-1; a possible D gene is TRBD1 (7 bases). Per the germline V gene, CDR1 is SGHNT and CDR2 is YYREEE (reference sequence). V was clipped by 2 bases and J by 10 bases, with 19 bases between them. CDR3 size: 15 residues. Here the CDR3 DNA reads TGTGCCAGCAGCTTTGGGAGGACAGGCCCACGGGAGCAGTTCTTC. It encodes CASSFGRTGPREQFF.

This clonotype appeared many times. V usage is TRBV7-9 and J usage is TRBJ1-3; TRBD1 is a possible D gene (6 bases). Germline V CDR1 and CDR2: SEHNR, FQNEAQ (reference sequence). CDR3 length equals 15 residues. Trimming pared 5 bases from V and 2 bases from J, leaving 13 bases between. DNA for the CDR3: TGTGCCAGCAGCATGCACAGGGCAGCTGGAAACACCATATATTTT. Translated: CASSMHRAAGNTIYF.

Concerning this clonotype itself: One junction end does not reproduce the germline sequence, and a read error may be involved. This sequence joins TRBV20-1 and TRBJ1-2, with no clear D. Germline V gene sequence: CDR1 DFQATT, CDR2 SNEGSKA (reference sequence). The CDR3 length is 13 residues. The chain's CDR3 is CSARIPRAYGYNF. In nucleotides, the CDR3 is TGCAGTGCTAGAATACCGAGAGCCTATGGCTACAACTTT.

A few counts support this clonotype. V gene TRBV5-1 combines with J gene TRBJ2-7; TRBD1 matches 11 bases. This CDR3 comprises 14 residues. With 3 bases clipped from V and 9 bases from J, the junction kept 8 bases outside the gene matches. CDR1 SGHRS and CDR2 YFSETQ come from the germline V gene. CDR3 sequence (DNA): TGCGCCAGCAGCTCACCGGACAGGGGGCCGGGGCAGTACTTC. Residues: CASSSPDRGPGQYF.

This clonotype was detected a few times. The gene calls are TRBV9 and TRBJ2-6, with D hard to call. V lost 0 bases to trimming and J lost 0 bases, with 4 bases between them. This CDR3 contains 15 residues. Looked up from germline, CDR1 is SGDLS and CDR2 is YYNGEE. This CDR3 reads CASSVVSSGANVLTF. The CDR3 nucleotides read TGTGCCAGCAGCGTAGTAAGCTCTGGGGCCAACGTCCTGACTTTC.

This clonotype was observed many times. The chain carries TRBV10-2 and TRBJ1-5; no definite D call. CDR1 is WSHSY, CDR2 SAAADI, per germline. V was clipped by 10 bases and J by 3 bases, with 13 bases between them. The CDR3 runs to 13 residues. The CDR3 sequence is CATTAALNQPQHF. The CDR3 nucleotides are TGCGCCACCACCGCGGCCCTCAATCAGCCCCAGCATTTT.

This clonotype ranks as medium-sized (0.01 to 0.1%). The J gene is TRBJ2-3, the V gene TRBV27; TRBD1 aligns across 8 bases. With 7 bases clipped from V and 4 bases from J, the junction kept 4 bases outside the gene matches. CDR3 length: 13 amino acids. Per the germline V gene, CDR1 is MNHEY and CDR2 is SMNVEV (reference sequence). The CDR3 DNA sequence: TGTGCCAGCAAGCCACAGGGGGCAGATACGCAGTATTTT. As protein: CASKPQGADTQYF.

The gene calls are TRBV7-9 and TRBJ2-3; 11 bases fit TRBD2. From germline, CDR1 is SEHNR and CDR2 FQNEAQ (reference sequence). CDR3 size: 16 residues. V shed 1 base, J shed 1 base, and the junction held 1 base outside the gene matches. CDR3: CASSLGTSGRTDTQYF. The CDR3 DNA reads TGTGCCAGCAGCTTAGGGACTAGCGGGCGCACAGATACGCAGTATTTT.

As to this clonotype: This could be a read error, since a much larger clone is one nucleotide away. The CDR3 here is CAISQRAGTDTQYF. For the CDR3, the DNA is TGTGCCATCAGCCAACGGGCCGGCACAGATACGCAGTATTTT. The chain employs TRBV3-1 and TRBJ2-3; D remains ambiguous. The CDR3 runs to 14 residues. Looked up from germline, CDR1 is LGHDT and CDR2 is YNNKEL (reference sequence).

This clonotype was observed a handful of times. V gene TRBV29-1 combines with J gene TRBJ2-3, with 13 positions matching TRBD2. Germline loops: CDR1 SQVTM, CDR2 ANQGSEA. The CDR3 totals 15 residues. V lost 4 bases to trimming and J lost 4 bases; unmatched junction nucleotides: 5. As DNA, the CDR3 is TGCAGCGTTGCCACTAGCGGGGGGGCGTCAGATACGCAGTATTTT. It translates to CSVATSGGASDTQYF.

The sample holds many counts of this clonotype. The rearrangement joins TRBV19 to TRBJ1-5, with D maybe TRBD1 (6 bases). The germline gives CDR1 LNHDA, CDR2 SQIVND (reference sequence). Trimming took off 5 bases at V and 5 bases at J, with 16 bases between the two ends. This CDR3 spans 15 amino acids. The CDR3 coding sequence is TGTGCCAGTAGTTCCTACAGGGAACCCCATCAGCCCCAGCATTTT. Its protein is CASSSYREPHQPQHF.

This clonotype was detected ten times or more. V gene TRBV20-1 combines with J gene TRBJ1-1; D is uncertain. The V gene's germline CDR1 is DFQATT and CDR2 SNEGSKA (reference sequence). The V and J ends lost 6 bases and 4 bases respectively, with 18 bases between them. CDR3 length equals 14 residues. The CDR3 protein is CSATGPEIGTEAFF. CDR3 DNA sequence: TGCAGTGCCACTGGGCCAGAGATTGGCACTGAAGCTTTCTTT.

This clonotype was observed at least ten times. This chain joins TRBV20-1 and TRBJ2-7, with 13 bases matching TRBD2. This CDR3 contains 16 residues. V lost 4 bases and J lost 6; bases outside the gene matches: 12. Germline assignment: CDR1 DFQATT and CDR2 SNEGSKA (reference sequence). The chain's CDR3 is CSANGLAGAPHREQYF. CDR3 coding DNA: TGCAGTGCTAACGGACTAGCGGGAGCTCCGCATCGCGAGCAGTACTTC.